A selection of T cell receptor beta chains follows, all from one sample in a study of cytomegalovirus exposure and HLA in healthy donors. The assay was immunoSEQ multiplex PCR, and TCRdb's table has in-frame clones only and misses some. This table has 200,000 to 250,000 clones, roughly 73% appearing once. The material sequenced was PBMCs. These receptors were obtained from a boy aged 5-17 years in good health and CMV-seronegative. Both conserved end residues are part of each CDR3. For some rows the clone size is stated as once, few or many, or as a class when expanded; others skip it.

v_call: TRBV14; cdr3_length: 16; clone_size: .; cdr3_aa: CASSQVASGSYNEQFF
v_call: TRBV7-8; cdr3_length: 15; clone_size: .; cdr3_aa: CASSLEATGRNTIYF
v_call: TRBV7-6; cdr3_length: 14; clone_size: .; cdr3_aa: CASSWGLGTGELFF
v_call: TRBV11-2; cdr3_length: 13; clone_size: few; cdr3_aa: CASSTRGDQPQHF
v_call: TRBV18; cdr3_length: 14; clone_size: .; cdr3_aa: CASSFSGVSYEQYF
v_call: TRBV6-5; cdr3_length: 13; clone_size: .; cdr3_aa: CASSSGQRSPLHF
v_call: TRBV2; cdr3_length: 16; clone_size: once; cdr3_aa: CASSVSGTVPNTEAFF
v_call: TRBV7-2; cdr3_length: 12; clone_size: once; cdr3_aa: CASSPMAYGYTF
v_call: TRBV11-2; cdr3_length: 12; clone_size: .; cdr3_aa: CASSLVRTEAFF
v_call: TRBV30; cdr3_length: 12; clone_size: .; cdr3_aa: CAWSREGDGYTF
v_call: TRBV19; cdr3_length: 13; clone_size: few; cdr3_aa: CASSIGQGYEQYF
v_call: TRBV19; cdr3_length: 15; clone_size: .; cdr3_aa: CASSRGLAGYNEQFF
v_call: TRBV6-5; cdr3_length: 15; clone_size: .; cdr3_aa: CASSYAGQGANEQYF
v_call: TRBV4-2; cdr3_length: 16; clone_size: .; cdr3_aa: CASSQDASGRGETQYF
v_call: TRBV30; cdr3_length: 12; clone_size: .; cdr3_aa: CARSRGYNEQFF
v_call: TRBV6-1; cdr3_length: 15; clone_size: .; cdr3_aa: CASSTRDSRRDTQYF
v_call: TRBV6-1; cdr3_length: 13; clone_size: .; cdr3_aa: CASQGDPDEKLFF
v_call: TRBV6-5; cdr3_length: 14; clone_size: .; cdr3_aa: CASRRTGENREQYF
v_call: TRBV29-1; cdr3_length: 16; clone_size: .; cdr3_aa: CSVGLGGQGRNQPQHF
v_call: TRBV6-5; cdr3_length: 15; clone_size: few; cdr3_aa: CASSYRVQVNTEAFF
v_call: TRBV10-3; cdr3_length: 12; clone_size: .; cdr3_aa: CAISEEGGTGEF
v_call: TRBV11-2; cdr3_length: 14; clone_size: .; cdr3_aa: CASSLVQRRTEAFF
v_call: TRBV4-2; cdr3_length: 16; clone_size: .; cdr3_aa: CASSLTGGGNDNIQYF
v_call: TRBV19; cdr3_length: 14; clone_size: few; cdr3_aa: CASSKGQGGHEQYF
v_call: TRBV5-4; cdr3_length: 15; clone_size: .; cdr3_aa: CASSFDAGSYNEQFF
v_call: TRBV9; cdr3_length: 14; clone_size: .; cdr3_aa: CASSPLRIDTEAFF
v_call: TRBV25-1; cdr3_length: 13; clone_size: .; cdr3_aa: CASSPGQGLGYTF
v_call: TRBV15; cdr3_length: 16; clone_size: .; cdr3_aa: CATSRDRPLSGDTIYF
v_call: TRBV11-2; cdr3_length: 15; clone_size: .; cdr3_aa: CASSPYRGGRDEQYF
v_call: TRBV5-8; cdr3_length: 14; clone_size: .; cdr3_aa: CASTEPGMNTEAFF
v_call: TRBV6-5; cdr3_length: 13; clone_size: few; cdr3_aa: CASSRTGGNIQYF
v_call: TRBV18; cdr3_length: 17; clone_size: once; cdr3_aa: CASSPVQGAAGSQPQHF
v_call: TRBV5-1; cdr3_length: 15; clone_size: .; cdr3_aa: CASSLSRGGTDTQYF
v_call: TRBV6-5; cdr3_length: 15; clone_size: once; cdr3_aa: CASSPRRGSTDTQYF
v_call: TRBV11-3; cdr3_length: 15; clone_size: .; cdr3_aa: CASSPRLAGLYEQYF
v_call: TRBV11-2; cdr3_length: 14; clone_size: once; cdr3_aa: CASSLGHSNQPQHF
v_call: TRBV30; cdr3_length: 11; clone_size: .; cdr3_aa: CAWRSPCEAFF
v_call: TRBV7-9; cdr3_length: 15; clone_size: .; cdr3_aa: CASRRPLDNRDIQYF
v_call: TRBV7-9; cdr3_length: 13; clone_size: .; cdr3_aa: CASSYRELGGYTF
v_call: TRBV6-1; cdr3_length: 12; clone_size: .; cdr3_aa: CASTRGGYGYTF
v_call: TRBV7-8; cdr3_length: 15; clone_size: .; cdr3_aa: CASSRSGVSSYEQYF
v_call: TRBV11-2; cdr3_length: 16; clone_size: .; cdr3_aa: CASSRDSGRTYNEQFF
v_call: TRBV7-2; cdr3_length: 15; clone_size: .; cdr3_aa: CASSQVSGQGETQYF
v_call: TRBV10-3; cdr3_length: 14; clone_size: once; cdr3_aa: CAISGHDRALGYTF
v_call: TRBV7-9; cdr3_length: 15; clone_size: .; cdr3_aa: CASSRSGAGTDTQYF
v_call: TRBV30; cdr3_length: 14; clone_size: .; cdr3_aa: CAWSLRGSYNEQFF
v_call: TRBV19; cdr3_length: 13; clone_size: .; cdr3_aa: CASSQRDNQPQHF
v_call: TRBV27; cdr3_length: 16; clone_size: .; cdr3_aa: CASSLFSASRSYEQYF
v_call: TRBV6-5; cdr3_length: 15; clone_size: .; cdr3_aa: CASSYSFTGSYEQYF
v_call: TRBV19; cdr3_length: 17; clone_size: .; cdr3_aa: CASSIWQGALSNQPQHF
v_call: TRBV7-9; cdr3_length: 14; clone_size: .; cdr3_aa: CASRPGGEDEKLFF
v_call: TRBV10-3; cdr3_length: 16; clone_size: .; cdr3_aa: CAISLQGTTTNEKLFF
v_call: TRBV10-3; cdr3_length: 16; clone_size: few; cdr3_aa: CAIAGQGASGANVLTF
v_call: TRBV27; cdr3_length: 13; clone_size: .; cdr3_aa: CASRPRFVEKLFF
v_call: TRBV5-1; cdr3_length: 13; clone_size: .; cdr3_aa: CASRRDRGYEQYF
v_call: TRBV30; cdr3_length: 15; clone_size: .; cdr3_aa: CAWRAGRSSYNEQFF
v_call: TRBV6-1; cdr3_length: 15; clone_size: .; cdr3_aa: CASSATRTGVGEAFF
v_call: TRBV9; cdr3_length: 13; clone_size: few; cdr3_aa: CASSPTIGETQYF
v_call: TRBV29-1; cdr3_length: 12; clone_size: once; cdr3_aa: CSVDRQDYGYTF